This TCR beta chain was identified in a study of cytomegalovirus exposure and HLA in healthy donors. Turning to the study itself: Membership in the Caucasian-associated ancestry cluster was found for approximately 85% of a few hundred genotyped donors. Study results and caveats: Owing to their indistinguishability, certain V segments, notably TRBV6-2 and TRBV6-3, were excluded.

J was trimmed by 9 bases and V by 3 bases; bases with no gene match: 13. The CDR3 runs 16 residues. The germline V gene encodes CDR1 MRHNA and CDR2 SNTAGT. As to this clone: Its target is unknown.

The study ran its PCR with 60 Vbeta and 13 Jbeta primers. Profiling relied on immunoSEQ multiplex PCR, and the TCRdb table lists in-frame clones only, not all of them. The sample has around 120,000 clones, about 81% seen once. This receptor was identified in a woman aged 40 to 55 in good health and CMV-seropositive. The sequencing input was PBMCs. The genes are TRBV6-4 and TRBJ2-1, with 8 positions matching TRBD2. The CDR3 is CASSDGGLGGYGEQFF. As DNA, the CDR3 is TGTGCCAGCAGTGATGGGGGACTAGGGGGTTACGGTGAGCAGTTCTTC.